Below, one T cell receptor (beta chain) is given with its context. The sample originates from a study of shared clonotypes between healthy human individuals. The CDR3 totals 12 residues. Losses at the gene ends were 5 bases for V and 8 bases for J; bases not matched to a gene: 3. The germline V gene encodes CDR1 SGHAT and CDR2 FQNNGV. Sequencing was performed with immunoSEQ multiplex PCR; in TCRdb, only in-frame clones are kept and a portion is missing. The sample includes approximately 530,000 clones, 90% to 96% seen only once; the top ten take around 0.067%. This chain connects TRBV11-2 to TRBJ2-1; 7 bases fit TRBD2. Sequenced: naive CD4+ T cells sorted from blood. Indicated subset: CD45RA+ positively selected. The receptor comes from a woman aged 25 to 39 in good health. DNA of the CDR3: TGTGCCAGCAGCGAGACTAGCTATGAGCAGTTCTTC. The encoded protein is CASSETSYEQFF.